This entry describes one TCR beta chain. Distinct nucleotide sequences in the sample also encode this CDR3. This sample was taken from a study of blood T cell repertoires in COVID-19. Study overall: The United States, Italy and Spain provided the acute and convalescent COVID-19 samples. Sample material is recorded as cDNA or gDNA derived from T cells, B-cell-depleted T cells, or PBMCs.

The CDR3 runs 15 residues. Germline V gives CDR1 KGHSH, CDR2 LQKENI. The V and J ends lost 3 bases and 2 bases, in that order; junction bases with no gene match: 6. In the study's own analysis: Using reference gene primer amplification, nucleated cell counts were estimated. The method was immunoSEQ multiplex PCR; TCRdb's version includes in-frame clones alone and lacks a portion of them. V, J and clone size derive from that table, while D and trimming were established from the DNA sequence. The sample lists 65,000 to 90,000 clones; under 95% were seen once. The clonotype comes from a human donor in a cohort sampled during active COVID-19. The sequencing input was peripheral blood. The genes are TRBV18 and TRBJ2-5; TRBD1 matches 7 bases. The CDR3 bases are TGTGCCAGCTCACCGAGGACAGGAAGACAAGAGACCCAGTACTTC. Protein: CASSPRTGRQETQYF.